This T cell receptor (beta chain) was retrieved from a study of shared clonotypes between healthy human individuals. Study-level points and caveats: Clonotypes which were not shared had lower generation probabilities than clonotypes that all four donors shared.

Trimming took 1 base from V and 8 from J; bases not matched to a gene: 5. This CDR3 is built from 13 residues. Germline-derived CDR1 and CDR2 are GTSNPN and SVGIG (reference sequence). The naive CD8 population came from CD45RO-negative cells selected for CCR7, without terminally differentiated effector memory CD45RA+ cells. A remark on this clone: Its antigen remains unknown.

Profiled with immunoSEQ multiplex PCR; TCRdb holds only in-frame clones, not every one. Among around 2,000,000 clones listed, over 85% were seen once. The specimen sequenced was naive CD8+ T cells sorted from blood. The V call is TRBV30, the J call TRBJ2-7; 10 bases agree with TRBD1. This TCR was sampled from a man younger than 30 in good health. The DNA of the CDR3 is TGTGCCTGGAGTGACGGGACAGGGGATAAGCAGTACTTC. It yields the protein CAWSDGTGDKQYF. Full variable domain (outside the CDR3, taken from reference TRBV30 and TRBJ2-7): SQTIHQWPATLVQPVGSPLSLECTVEGTSNPNLYWYRQAAGRGLQLLFYSVGIGQISSEVPQNLSASRPQDRQFILSSKKLLLSDSGFYLCAWSDGTGDKQYFGPGTRLTVT.